The 12 T cell receptor beta chains below come from one sample, sequenced in a study of blood T cells in healthy people across ages. Together with a sample-barcoded 5' primer, a J-beta primer mix was included in a second PCR lasting roughly 7 to 11 cycles. Each CDR3 protein is one row after TCRdb ran MiXCR on the 5' RACE reads. There are approximately 830,000 distinct CDR3 sequences in the sample; 62% occur only once, and 28% lies in the top ten. The material sequenced was blood. All receptors derive from a man aged 25-45 years in good health.

V usage is TRBV4-2 and J usage is TRBJ2-7, with 8 nucleotides matching TRBD2. Germline V gene data show CDR1 as LGHNA and CDR2 as YNFKEQ. V lost 4 bases and J lost 3; bases outside the gene matches: 8. The CDR3 loop spans 15 amino acids. The CDR3 bases are TGTGCCAGCAGCCCTACTAGCGGAGCCTTCTACGAGCAGTACTTC. Amino acid sequence: CASSPTSGAFYEQYF.

J is TRBJ1-1 and V is TRBV12-5, with TRBD1 matching 7 bases. This CDR3 region has 15 residues. V was clipped by 4 bases and J by 0 bases; unmatched bases: 5. CDR1 and CDR2 from the germline V gene are LGHNT and FRNRAP. CDR3 region: CASGWGTVMNTEAFF. DNA of the CDR3: TGTGCTAGTGGTTGGGGGACAGTCATGAACACTGAAGCTTTCTTT.

The chain employs TRBV24-1 and TRBJ2-4; D is undetermined. Matching the DNA end better, TRBJ2-7 makes the J call doubtful. The CDR3 has 12 residues. Germline V gives CDR1 KGHDR, CDR2 SFDVKD. CDR3 nucleotides: TGTGCCACCAGTTCTCTCGGCCACGAGCAGTACTTC. Amino acids: CATSSLGHEQYF.

This rearrangement joins TRBV28 to TRBJ2-1; D is undetermined. CDR1 is MDHEN and CDR2 is SYDVKM in the germline V gene. V lost 3 bases and J lost 0, with 12 bases in between. The CDR3 has 16 amino acids. Here the CDR3 reads CASSLVGRSSYNEQFF. The CDR3 nucleotides read TGTGCCAGCAGTTTGGTTGGGCGCAGCTCCTACAATGAGCAGTTCTTC.

V is TRBV27 and J is TRBJ1-2; weak D call: TRBD1 (6 bases). The germline V gene encodes CDR1 MNHEY and CDR2 SMNVEV (reference sequence). Trimming left V 3 bases short and J 4 bases short, with 9 bases between. There are 13 residues in the CDR3. CDR3 sequence reads: CASSFKGGYGYTF. CDR3 bases: TGTGCCAGCAGTTTTAAGGGGGGCTATGGCTACACCTTC.

This clonotype was counted only a few times. The genes are TRBV7-9 and TRBJ1-2; 9 nucleotides align to TRBD1. The germline CDR1 and CDR2 sequences are SEHNR and FQNEAQ (reference sequence). V shed 5 bases and J 9 bases; nucleotides not matched to a gene: 7. CDR3 length: 13 residues. CDR3 DNA: TGTGCCAGCAGCACCGAAGGACAGGGGAGCTACACCTTC. This gives the protein CASSTEGQGSYTF.

The chain carries TRBV7-9 and TRBJ1-2; tentatively, D is TRBD1 (5 bases). This CDR3 has 14 amino acids. Trimming took 4 bases from V and 5 from J, leaving 14 bases between them. Germline V gene lookup returns CDR1 SEHNR and CDR2 FQNEAQ (reference sequence). CDR3 nucleotides: TGTGCCAGCAGCTCCGGGACGAATACGTATGGCTACACCTTC. Protein product: CASSSGTNTYGYTF. Variable domain in full (rest from reference TRBV7-9 and TRBJ1-2): DTGVSQNPRHKITKRGQNVTFRCDPISEHNRLYWYRQTLGQGPEFLTYFQNEAQLEKSRLLSDRFSAERPKGSFSTLEIQRTEQGDSAMYLCASSSGTNTYGYTFGSGTRLTVV.

There are a few counts of this clonotype. Sequence at one end of the junction differs from germline and may be a read error. The V gene is TRBV4-2, the J gene TRBJ2-1; TRBD1 might be the D (6 bases). This CDR3 contains 14 residues. Germline lookup yields CDR1 LGHNA and CDR2 YNFKEQ. The chain's CDR3 is CASSHGQNTGELFF. The CDR3 nucleotides read TGTGCCAGCAGCCATGGACAGAACACCGGGGAGCTGTTCTTC.

The chain joins TRBV13 to TRBJ2-6; weak D call: TRBD1 (6 bases). The germline V and J ends were trimmed by 2 bases and 9 bases, with 20 bases remaining between them. Per germline, CDR1 PRHDT and CDR2 FYEKMQ (reference sequence). There are 17 residues in the CDR3. CDR3 in DNA: TGTGCCAGCAGCTTACGGACAGCTCCCAATCGGGGCAACGTCCTGACTTTC. Translating it yields CASSLRTAPNRGNVLTF.

V gene TRBV15 combines with J gene TRBJ2-4, with 7 bases fitting TRBD2. The CDR3 has 14 amino acids. Trimming at V came to 5 bases and at J to 4 bases, leaving 5 bases not matched to a gene. CDR1 and CDR2 from the germline V gene are LNHNV and YYDKDF (reference sequence). CDR3 protein: CATSSTGGKNIQYF. As DNA, the CDR3 is TGTGCCACCAGCTCAACCGGGGGGAAAAACATTCAGTACTTC.

V gene TRBV29-1 combines with J gene TRBJ2-5; D not resolved. CDR3 length: 14 amino acids. The ends were cut back, 3 bases at V and 0 bases at J, with 11 bases in the middle. Germline assignment: CDR1 SQVTM and CDR2 ANQGSEA. The DNA for the CDR3 is TGCAGCGTTGAGAACCACATGTACCAAGAGACCCAGTACTTC. Translating it yields CSVENHMYQETQYF.

Remarks on this clonotype: At one boundary the junction diverges from the germline segment, which might be a read error. The genes are TRBV27 and TRBJ2-7; D is possibly TRBD1 or TRBD2 (5 bases each). The assigned J gene may be wrong: the sequence end matches TRBJ2-5 better. Per the germline V gene, CDR1 is MNHEY and CDR2 is SMNVEV (reference sequence). This CDR3 is 14 amino acids long. The CDR3 bases are TGTGCCAGCAGTTCCTCCGGGACCCAAGTGACCCAGTACTTC. Its protein is CASSSSGTQVTQYF.